These 10 T cell receptor beta chains share one sample of origin, sequenced in a study of beta chain features in type 1 diabetes. Study-level points and caveats: Researchers report that Type 1 diabetes patients had moderately but significantly shorter TCRB CDR3s across all four CD4+ subsets.

These receptors have no known antigen. Every isolated RNA sample was fully reverse transcribed, so sequencing captured expressed TCRB transcripts. The table came from immunoSEQ multiplex PCR; TCRdb's copy has only in-frame clones and leaves some out. The repertoire consists of roughly 300,000 clones, with roughly an eighth occurring once and the leading ten covering more than 0.015%. Sequences were obtained from naive CD4+ T cells from blood. Receptors were obtained from a man younger than 45 with type 1 diabetes.

This clone was seen a few times. The CDR3 nucleotides read TGTGCCAGCAGCTTCAAAGCGGACAGGCTAAACAGGAATGAGCAGTTCTTC. Amino acids: CASSFKADRLNRNEQFF. The rearrangement joins TRBV5-4 to TRBJ2-1; 7 bases are shared with TRBD1. V lost 2 bases, J lost 7 bases, and 15 bases stayed unmatched. Germline lookup yields CDR1 SGHNT and CDR2 YYREEE (reference sequence). The CDR3 length is 17 residues.

This clone occurred a few times. The J gene is TRBJ2-1, the V gene TRBV5-6, with D possibly being TRBD1 (5 bases). V lost 4 bases and J 5 bases, leaving 10 bases between the germline ends. Germline loops: CDR1 SGHDT, CDR2 YYEEEE. CDR3 size: 13 residues. The CDR3: CASSRQLNNEQFF. For the CDR3, the DNA is TGTGCCAGCAGCCGACAGCTTAACAATGAGCAGTTCTTC.

In its sample, this clone was seen a few times. The gene calls are TRBV5-1 and TRBJ1-4; D possibly corresponds to TRBD1 (5 bases). The germline V and J ends were trimmed by 3 bases and 7 bases, with 16 bases remaining between them. This CDR3 contains 15 residues. The germline V gene has CDR1 SGHRS and CDR2 YFSETQ. CDR3 in DNA: TGCGCCAGCAGCTCCATGAGCACGGGGGGTGAAAAACTGTTTTTT. Encoded protein: CASSSMSTGGEKLFF.

This clone was observed a handful of times. The V and J genes are TRBV28 and TRBJ2-2; the D gene is possibly TRBD2 (5 bases). Germline CDR1 reads MDHEN; CDR2 reads SYDVKM. With 1 base removed from V and 4 bases from J, the gap between germline ends came to 19 bases. CDR3 length equals 18 residues. CDR3 coding DNA: TGTGCCAGCAGTTTATCTAGTCGGATGTTCCGGGGCACCGGGGAGCTGTTTTTT. It yields the protein CASSLSSRMFRGTGELFF. The whole variable domain, remainder taken from reference TRBV28 and TRBJ2-2, is DVKVTQSSRYLVKRTGEKVFLECVQDMDHENMFWYRQDPGLGLRLIYFSYDVKMKEKGDIPEGYSVSREKKERFSLILESASTNQTSMYLCASSLSSRMFRGTGELFFGEGSRLTVL.

DNA for the CDR3: TGTGCCAGCCGGAGCTCGGGAGAGACCCAGTACTTC. Encoded protein: CASRSSGETQYF. The chain uses TRBV19 and TRBJ2-5; D gene uncertain. V lost 9 bases, J lost 4 bases, and 12 bases lay in between. Germline-derived CDR1 and CDR2 are LNHDA and SQIVND (reference sequence). The CDR3 length is 12 residues.

This clone has only a few counts. The J gene is TRBJ2-7, the V gene TRBV28, with 10 bases identical to TRBD1. Germline V gene data show CDR1 as MDHEN and CDR2 as SYDVKM. V shed 6 bases and J 6 bases; nucleotides not matched to a gene: 2. The CDR3 length is 12 residues. Written as DNA, the CDR3 is TGTGCCAGCAGGGGACAGGGGACCGAGCAGTACTTC. As protein: CASRGQGTEQYF.

The sample holds a few counts of this clone. This rearrangement joins TRBV29-1 to TRBJ2-3, with a weak D call TRBD2 (7 bases). The CDR3 spans 11 residues. Trimming removed 6 bases at V and 12 bases at J, with 16 bases between. CDR1 SQVTM and CDR2 ANQGSEA come from the germline V gene. CDR3 nucleotide sequence: TGCAGCGTGAGGGGGGGGATAGGACAGTATTTT. Encoded protein: CSVRGGIGQYF.

This clone turned up a few times. The chain uses TRBV6-5 and TRBJ2-3; 10 bases agree with TRBD1. CDR3 length equals 15 residues. J was trimmed by 3 bases and V by 2 bases; bases with no gene match: 2. From germline, CDR1 is MNHEY and CDR2 SVGAGI. The CDR3 nucleotides read TGTGCCAGCAGTTACCGGGACAGGGGAACAGATACGCAGTATTTT. This translates into CASSYRDRGTDTQYF.

This clone was recorded a few times. This sequence joins TRBV20-1 and TRBJ2-1; 7 bases line up with TRBD2. The germline CDR1 and CDR2 sequences are DFQATT and SNEGSKA (reference sequence). V was pared by 4 bases and J by 12 bases, with 6 bases of the junction left unmatched. This CDR3 contains 11 residues. The CDR3 DNA reads TGCAGTGCTACCGTACCGGGGGGGCAGTTCTTC. Translation gives CSATVPGGQFF.

The chain uses TRBV9 and TRBJ2-1, with 11 bases aligning to TRBD2. The V segment lost 2 bases and the J segment 3 bases; nucleotides outside the gene matches: 4. The CDR3 loop spans 16 amino acids. Germline assignment: CDR1 SGDLS and CDR2 YYNGEE. The CDR3 loop reads CASSVTSGTNYNEQFF. The CDR3 region has the DNA TGTGCCAGCAGCGTGACTAGCGGGACTAACTACAATGAGCAGTTCTTC. Based on the CDR3 plus reference TRBV9 and TRBJ2-1, the full variable domain is DSGVTQTPKHLITATGQRVTLRCSPRSGDLSVYWYQQSLDQGLQFLIQYYNGEERAKGNILERFSAQQFPDLHSELNLSSLELGDSALYFCASSVTSGTNYNEQFFGPGTRLTVL.